This T cell receptor beta chain was documented in a study of vaccination and CD4 T cells after COVID-19. Study information: Overlapping SARS-CoV-2, HCoV-NL63, HCoV-OC43 and HCoV-229E spike peptides stimulated the cells. For control cultures, the treatment was a CEFX pool, an HIV-1 Nef pool, or no peptide.

This clonotype was seen only a few times. Its antigen is not identified. Indicated treatment: roughly 11-day PBMC culture with coronavirus spike peptide pools or control peptides (ViraFEST assay). One should note that the unexposed donor's CD4+ T cells were collected before the COVID-19 pandemic (2011-2018). Per well, a few million PBMCs were cultured in the presence of around 9.4 IU/ml IL-2 and approximately 9.5 ug/ml peptide pools. From unexposed donors, CD4+ T cells were probed, cells permitting, with SARS-CoV-2 S/N and four cold-coronavirus spikes. This CDR3 region has 13 residues. V was cut by 10 bases and J by 0 bases, with 13 bases left in between. From germline, CDR1 is ENHRY and CDR2 SYGVKD. The Oncomine TCR Beta short-read assay was applied to DNA of cultured CD4+ T cells. CD4+ T cells were cultured, and genomic DNA was extracted from them. TCRdb ran MiXCR on the PCR reads and lists one entry per CDR3 protein. The sample consists of around 10,000 distinct CDR3 sequences, 30% to 45% of them appearing once.

The sequenced sample was CD4+ T cells from blood, cultured in vitro. This chain connects TRBV10-3 to TRBJ2-7, with a tentative D call TRBD1 (6 bases). The clonotype comes from a human donor in good health. The CDR3 sequence is CATTTGPSYEQYF. The CDR3 region has the DNA TGTGCCACAACTACAGGGCCCTCCTACGAGCAGTACTTC.